This is a list of T cell receptor beta chains from one sample in a study of T-cell reconstitution after alpha-beta-depleted transplantation in children. TCRdb reanalysed the PCR reads using MiXCR and keeps one entry per CDR3 protein. The data show about 270,000 distinct CDR3 sequences, 9.9% seen once. The sequencing used PBMCs from the stem cell graft donor, collected from the stem cell graft. These TCRs come from a human donor who donated a stem cell graft to a child with SCID. Both conserved end residues are part of each CDR3. A D gene is named only where the DNA matches it firmly.

>TRBD1|TRBV28|TRBJ1-1
CASSDVGQGFTEAFF
>NA|TRBV27|TRBJ1-5
CASSSGWSQPQHF
>NA|TRBV12-5|TRBJ1-1
CASGLVQGTEAFF
>TRBD2|TRBV7-8|TRBJ2-7
CASSLMASGSSYEQYF
>TRBD2|TRBV12-3/TRBV12-4|TRBJ2-2
CASSQGLAGFGGELFF
>TRBD1|TRBV18|TRBJ1-1
CASSRTGADTEAFF
>NA|TRBV6-5|TRBJ1-4
CASSYPGGATNEKLFF
>NA|TRBV19|TRBJ2-5
CASSKTGSQETQYF
>NA|TRBV2|TRBJ2-2
CASSEQGRELFF
>NA|TRBV15|TRBJ2-3
CATSRDTTSTDTQYF
>TRBD2|TRBV2|TRBJ2-7
CASSDPRAGETSYEQYF
>NA|TRBV18|TRBJ1-4
CASSRNRATNEKLFF
>NA|TRBV21-1|TRBJ1-4
CASSIDEKLFF
>TRBD2|TRBV2|TRBJ2-7
CASSRTSGGSYEQYF
>NA|TRBV20-1|TRBJ1-2
CSARERERYGYTF
>NA|TRBV5-1|TRBJ2-2
CASSLGRGVNTGELFF
>NA|TRBV6-6|TRBJ1-2
CASSYTPFDGYTF
>NA|TRBV7-2|TRBJ2-1
CASSLKTGTYNEQFF
>TRBD2|TRBV12-3/TRBV12-4|TRBJ2-2
CASSGLGGELFF
>TRBD1|TRBV12-3/TRBV12-4|TRBJ1-6
CASRTTGVLNSPLHF
>NA|TRBV29-1|TRBJ2-1
CSVEDPIRVNEQFF
>NA|TRBV18|TRBJ2-7
CASSPFESSYEQYF
>NA|TRBV6-5|TRBJ1-5
CASSYSAMGNSNQPQHF
>NA|TRBV5-1|TRBJ2-5
CASSAKETQYF
>NA|TRBV5-1|TRBJ2-1
CASWGRPGYNEQFF
>TRBD2|TRBV20-1|TRBJ2-1
CSAGVAGGYNEQFF
>NA|TRBV9|TRBJ2-7
CASSTNSGSYEQYF
>NA|TRBV24-1|TRBJ2-3
CATSDQGLGTDTQYF